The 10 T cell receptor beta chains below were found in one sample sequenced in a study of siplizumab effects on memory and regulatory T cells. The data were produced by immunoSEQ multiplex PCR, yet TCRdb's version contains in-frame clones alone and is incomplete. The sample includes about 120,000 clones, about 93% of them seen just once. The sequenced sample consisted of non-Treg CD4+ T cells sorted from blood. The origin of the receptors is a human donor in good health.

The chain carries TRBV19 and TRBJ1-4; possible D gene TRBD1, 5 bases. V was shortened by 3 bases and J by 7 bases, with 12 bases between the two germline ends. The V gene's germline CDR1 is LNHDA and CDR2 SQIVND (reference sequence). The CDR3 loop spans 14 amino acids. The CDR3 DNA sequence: TGTGCCAGTAGTATGGGACTGGTAGGTGAAAAACTGTTTTTT. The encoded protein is CASSMGLVGEKLFF.

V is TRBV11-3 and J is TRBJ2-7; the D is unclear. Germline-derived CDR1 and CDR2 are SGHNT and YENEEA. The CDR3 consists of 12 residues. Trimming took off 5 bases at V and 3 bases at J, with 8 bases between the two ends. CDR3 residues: CASSRVDYEQYF. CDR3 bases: TGTGCCAGCAGCCGGGTCGACTACGAGCAGTACTTC.

DNA for the CDR3: TGCGCCAGCAGCTTGGTAAGTGCCAGCTCTGAAGCTTTCTTT. Translating gives CASSLVSASSEAFF. The chain carries TRBV5-1 and TRBJ1-1; D is uncertain. Trimming took 0 bases from V and 6 from J, leaving 12 bases between them. Germline assignment: CDR1 SGHRS and CDR2 YFSETQ. The CDR3 contains 14 residues.

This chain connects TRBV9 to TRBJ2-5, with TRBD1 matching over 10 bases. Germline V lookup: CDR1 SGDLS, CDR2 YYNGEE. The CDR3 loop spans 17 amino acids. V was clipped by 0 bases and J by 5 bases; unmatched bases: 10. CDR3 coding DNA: TGTGCCAGCAGCGTAGATAGTGGGACAGGGGTTTTGGAGACCCAGTACTTC. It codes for CASSVDSGTGVLETQYF.

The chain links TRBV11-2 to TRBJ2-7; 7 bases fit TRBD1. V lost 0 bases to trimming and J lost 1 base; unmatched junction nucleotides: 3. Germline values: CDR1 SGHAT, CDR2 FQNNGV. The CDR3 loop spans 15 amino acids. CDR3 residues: CASSLERGQSYEQYF. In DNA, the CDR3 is TGTGCCAGCAGCTTAGAGAGGGGACAGTCCTACGAGCAGTACTTC. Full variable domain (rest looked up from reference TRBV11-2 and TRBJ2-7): EAGVAQSPRYKIIEKRQSVAFWCNPISGHATLYWYQQILGQGPKLLIQFQNNGVVDDSQLPKDRFSAERLKGVDSTLKIQPAKLEDSAVYLCASSLERGQSYEQYFGPGTRLTVT.

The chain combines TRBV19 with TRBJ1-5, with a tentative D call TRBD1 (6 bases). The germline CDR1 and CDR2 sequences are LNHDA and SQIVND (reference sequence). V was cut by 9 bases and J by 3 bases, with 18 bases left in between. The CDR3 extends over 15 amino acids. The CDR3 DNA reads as TGTGCCAGCAGCAGGGCAGGGGATCCCAATCAGCCCCAGCATTTT. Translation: CASSRAGDPNQPQHF.

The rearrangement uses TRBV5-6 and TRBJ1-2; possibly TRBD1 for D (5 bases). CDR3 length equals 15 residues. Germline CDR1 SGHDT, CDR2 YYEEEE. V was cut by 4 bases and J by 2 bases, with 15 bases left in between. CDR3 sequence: CASSAAQGINYGYTF. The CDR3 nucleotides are TGTGCCAGCAGCGCCGCTCAGGGAATCAACTATGGCTACACCTTC. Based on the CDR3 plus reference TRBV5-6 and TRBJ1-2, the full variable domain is DAGVTQSPTHLIKTRGQQVTLRCSPKSGHDTVSWYQQALGQGPQFIFQYYEEEERQRGNFPDRFSGHQFPNYSSELNVNALLLGDSALYLCASSAAQGINYGYTFGSGTRLTVV.

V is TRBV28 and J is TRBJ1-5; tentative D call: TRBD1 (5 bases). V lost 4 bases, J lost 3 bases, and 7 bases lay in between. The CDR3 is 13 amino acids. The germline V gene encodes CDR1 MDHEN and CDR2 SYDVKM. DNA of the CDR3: TGTGCCAGCAGTTGGGGGAACAATCAGCCCCAGCATTTT. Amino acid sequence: CASSWGNNQPQHF. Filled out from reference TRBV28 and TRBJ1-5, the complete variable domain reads DVKVTQSSRYLVKRTGEKVFLECVQDMDHENMFWYRQDPGLGLRLIYFSYDVKMKEKGDIPEGYSVSREKKERFSLILESASTNQTSMYLCASSWGNNQPQHFGDGTRLSIL.

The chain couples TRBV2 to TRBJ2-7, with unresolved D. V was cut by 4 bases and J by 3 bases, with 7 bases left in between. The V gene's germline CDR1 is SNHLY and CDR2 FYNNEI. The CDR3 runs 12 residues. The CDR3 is CASSGPVYEQYF. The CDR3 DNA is TGTGCCAGCAGTGGGCCCGTCTACGAGCAGTACTTC.

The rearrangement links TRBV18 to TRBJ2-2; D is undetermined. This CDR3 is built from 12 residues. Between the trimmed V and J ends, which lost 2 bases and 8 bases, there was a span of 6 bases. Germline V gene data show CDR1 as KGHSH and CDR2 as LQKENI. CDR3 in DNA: TGTGCCAGCTCACCAACCAGGGGGGAGCTGTTTTTT. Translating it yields CASSPTRGELFF.